The rows below give T cell receptor beta chains drawn from one sample of a study of cytomegalovirus exposure and HLA in healthy donors. Sequenced by immunoSEQ multiplex PCR; TCRdb stores in-frame clones only, minus some. Of more than 90,000 clones detected, roughly 80% appear once; the ten largest clones hold roughly 2%. Sequencing input: PBMCs. These receptors all come from a man between 40 and 49 years old in good health and CMV-seronegative. Each CDR3 is given with its conserved first and last residue. D genes are given only for firm matches.

>-|TRBJ2-7|TRBV7-6
CASSLMAVSSYEQYF
>-|TRBJ1-4|TRBV5-1
CASSLAGFVDSNEKLFF
>-|TRBJ2-2|TRBV11-1
CASSLSRTDGELFF
>TRBD1|TRBJ2-7|TRBV27
CASTGQGPYEQYF
>-|TRBJ2-1|TRBV27
CAASSSGSSNEQFF
>-|TRBJ1-6|TRBV7-8
CASSFIRGGNSPLHF
>-|TRBJ2-5|TRBV11-3
CASNLPAGEQYF
>TRBD2|TRBJ2-3|TRBV9
CASSPRVAGTADTQYF
>TRBD2|TRBJ2-2|TRBV5-1
CASRSTSGLYTGELFF
>-|TRBJ2-7|TRBV4-1
CASSQTAPDLGSYEQYF
>-|TRBJ2-3|TRBV15
CATSILGGPLKDTQYF
>-|TRBJ1-1|TRBV2
CASSEGSWSTEAFF
>TRBD1|TRBJ2-7|TRBV4-3
CASSRLGQGTYEQYF
>-|TRBJ1-1|TRBV28
CASTLAKNTEAFF
>TRBD1|TRBJ1-6|TRBV28
CASSLYRGRNSPLHF
>TRBD1|TRBJ2-1|TRBV29-1
CSADRENYNEQFF
>TRBD2|TRBJ2-2|TRBV18
CASSTSSGTPGELFF
>-|TRBJ2-1|TRBV7-9
CASSPGVRPSFNEQFF
>-|TRBJ2-3|TRBV6-6
CASSYLSDTQYF
>TRBD2|TRBJ2-7|TRBV15
CATSRAGGNYEQYF
>TRBD1|TRBJ2-7|TRBV19
CASSTMDRGYEQYF
>-|TRBJ2-7|TRBV10-2
CASRARYEQYF
>TRBD1|TRBJ2-7|TRBV5-6
CASSLRVGQGEEQYF
>-|TRBJ1-5|TRBV28
CASRRHHYSNQPQHF
>-|TRBJ1-2|TRBV18
CASSTGGNYGYTF
>TRBD1|TRBJ2-1|TRBV19
CASSRGQGRIREGYNEQFF
>-|TRBJ1-1|TRBV29-1
CSVGFNKNTEAFF
>-|TRBJ2-3|TRBV6-5
CASSPGGDADTQYF
>TRBD1|TRBJ2-3|TRBV5-5
CASRYIQGWTDTQYF
>-|TRBJ1-2|TRBV28
CASSLPDQGANYGYTF
>-|TRBJ1-1|TRBV30
CAWWGWEILNTEAFF
>TRBD2|TRBJ2-2|TRBV4-3
CASSQKGSDGTSGGTNTGELFF
>-|TRBJ1-3|TRBV10-1
CASSEGGTSGNTIYF
>-|TRBJ2-7|TRBV5-5
CASSWTQLRSYEQYF
>TRBD2|TRBJ2-7|TRBV4-1
CASSQAGLAGGKVSYEQYF
>TRBD1|TRBJ1-6|TRBV19
CATHSGTGFNSPLHF
>-|TRBJ2-7|TRBV7-9
CSSSLAGQGSYEQYF
>TRBD1|TRBJ2-2|TRBV29-1
CSVPTGAANTGELFF
>TRBD1|TRBJ2-4|TRBV11-2
CASRPIGTAVKNIQYF
>-|TRBJ2-7|TRBV28
CASSFRAGIAYEQYF
>TRBD1|TRBJ1-1|TRBV4-1
CASSLGTGVMAFF
>TRBD2|-|TRBV6-5
CASSSIAGRGHEQYF
>TRBD2|TRBJ2-7|TRBV7-8
CASSNSISGRVVGSDEQYF
>-|TRBJ2-1|TRBV14
CASSQGHRISYNEQFF
>-|TRBJ2-3|TRBV29-1
CSVEGGGTDTQYF
>TRBD2|TRBJ2-5|TRBV6-1
CASSDGLAGSLQRRETQYF
>-|TRBJ1-4|TRBV6-5
CASKLSVVANEKLFF
>-|TRBJ2-5|TRBV30
CAWSVLLASETQYF